This T cell receptor (beta chain) was captured in a study of OX40 agonist ivuxolimab in advanced cancers. Study-wide results and caveats: Low clonal expansion, among the lowest seen, marked partial responders at 0.1-3.0 mg/kg. At doses 0.1 to 3.0 mg/kg, CD4+ and CD8+ clones expanded.

Assay: immunoSEQ multiplex PCR; the TCRdb copy retains only in-frame clones and omits some. The data hold 30,000 to 40,000 clones, with roughly 72% observed a single time. Concerning this clone itself: The antigen is unknown.

The CDR3 sequence is 14 residues long. V was shortened by 3 bases and J by 6 bases, with 9 bases between the two germline ends. Germline CDR1 is LGHNT and CDR2 is FRNRAP. The input for sequencing was CD4+ or CD8+ T cells sorted from blood, taken in a trial of the OX40 agonist ivuxolimab. The clonotype comes from an adult with an advanced solid tumor such as melanoma, head and neck, liver or kidney cancer. The gene calls are TRBV12-5 and TRBJ1-6; D is ambiguous. Here the CDR3 reads CASGLGSPNSPLHF. The CDR3 DNA follows: TGTGCTAGTGGTTTAGGGAGTCCTAATTCACCCCTCCACTTT.